These 9 T cell receptor beta chains share one sample of origin, sequenced in a study of blood T cells in healthy people across ages. Together with a sample-barcoded 5' primer, a J-beta primer mix was included in a second PCR lasting about 7 to 12 cycles. TCRdb redid the calling of the 5' RACE reads with MiXCR, one entry per CDR3 protein. The sample has around 900,000 distinct CDR3 sequences; roughly 51% are singletons. Sequenced: blood. The source is a woman aged 55-70 years in good health.

This clonotype was found a few times. The chain links TRBV7-8 to TRBJ2-1; TRBD2 agrees at 9 bases. CDR3 length: 14 amino acids. The germline V gene encodes CDR1 SGHVS and CDR2 FQNEAQ. With V trimmed by 3 bases and J by 10 bases, 7 bases remained unmatched. The CDR3 sequence is CASSLERGVVEQFF. CDR3 nucleotide sequence: TGTGCCAGCAGCTTGGAGCGGGGGGTCGTGGAGCAGTTCTTC.

A note on this clonotype: At one boundary the junction diverges from the germline segment, which might be a read error. The chain is built from TRBV29-1 and TRBJ2-5; 9 positions match TRBD1. This CDR3 spans 14 amino acids. Germline CDR1 is SQVTM and CDR2 is ANQGSEA. The DNA for the CDR3 is TGCAGCGCTGAAGGGGGGACAGGGTTTGAGACCCAGTACTTC. Amino acids: CSAEGGTGFETQYF.

This clonotype was observed a few times. The chain joins TRBV28 to TRBJ1-5; D may be TRBD1 (5 bases). V was cut by 6 bases and J by 2 bases, with 14 bases left in between. CDR3 length: 15 amino acids. Germline V gene data show CDR1 as MDHEN and CDR2 as SYDVKM. This chain's CDR3 is CASSLPTVGNQPQHF. As DNA, the CDR3 is TGTGCCAGCAGCCTCCCGACAGTAGGCAATCAGCCCCAGCATTTT.

The gene calls are TRBV15 and TRBJ2-5; 8 nucleotides line up with TRBD1. Trimming removed 0 bases from V and 7 bases from J; junction bases left unmatched: 13. The CDR3 runs to 17 residues. Germline loops: CDR1 LNHNV, CDR2 YYDKDF (reference sequence). The CDR3 bases are TGTGCCACCAGCAGAGATCCTCTGACAGGGGTGGGGGTGACCCAGTACTTC. This gives the protein CATSRDPLTGVGVTQYF. Combining the CDR3 with reference TRBV15 and TRBJ2-5 gives the whole variable domain DAMVIQNPRYQVTQFGKPVTLSCSQTLNHNVMYWYQQKSSQAPKLLFHYYDKDFNNEADTPDNFQSRRPNTSFCFLDIRSPGLGDTAMYLCATSRDPLTGVGVTQYFGPGTRLLVL.

This clonotype occurred a few times. The chain recombines TRBV30 with TRBJ2-4, with D perhaps TRBD1 or TRBD2 (6 bases each). This CDR3 contains 14 residues. V was shortened by 3 bases and J by 0 bases, with 9 bases between the two germline ends. CDR1 is GTSNPN and CDR2 is SVGIG in the germline V gene (reference sequence). This chain's CDR3 is CAWSRGLAKNIQYF. The CDR3 coding sequence is TGTGCCTGGAGCAGGGGACTAGCCAAAAACATTCAGTACTTC.

The J gene is TRBJ2-4, the V gene TRBV28; D is undetermined. This CDR3 contains 14 residues. V gave up 4 bases and J gave up 2 bases, with 9 bases separating them. The germline CDR1 and CDR2 sequences are MDHEN and SYDVKM. CDR3 amino acids: CASSSAEPKNIQYF. CDR3 nucleotides: TGTGCCAGCAGTTCCGCAGAGCCCAAAAACATTCAGTACTTC.

The table lists this clonotype with many counts. The chain carries TRBV7-2 and TRBJ2-5; 7 bases are shared with TRBD1. The CDR3 runs 16 residues. V was pared by 5 bases and J by 1 base, with 10 bases of the junction left unmatched. Per the germline V gene, CDR1 is SGHTA and CDR2 is FQGNSA. CDR3 amino acids: CASSPSGQIFQETQYF. The CDR3 region has the DNA TGTGCCAGCAGCCCATCGGGACAGATCTTCCAAGAGACCCAGTACTTC.

The gene calls are TRBV20-1 and TRBJ1-2, with D perhaps matching TRBD1 (5 bases). The CDR3 extends over 11 amino acids. V gave up 4 bases and J gave up 3 bases, with 6 bases separating them. CDR1 and CDR2 (germline): DFQATT, SNEGSKA (reference sequence). CDR3: CSATQDYGYTF. The CDR3 DNA reads TGCAGTGCTACACAGGACTATGGCTACACCTTC.

The sample holds a few counts of this clonotype. The rearrangement uses TRBV20-1 and TRBJ2-7, with TRBD2 identical over 14 bases. The CDR3 extends over 17 amino acids. From germline, CDR1 is DFQATT and CDR2 SNEGSKA (reference sequence). J was trimmed by 6 bases and V by 2 bases; bases with no gene match: 12. CDR3 sequence reads: CSARSPGTSGRRREQYF. CDR3 sequence (DNA): TGCAGTGCTAGAAGTCCCGGGACTAGCGGGAGACGTCGCGAGCAGTACTTC.